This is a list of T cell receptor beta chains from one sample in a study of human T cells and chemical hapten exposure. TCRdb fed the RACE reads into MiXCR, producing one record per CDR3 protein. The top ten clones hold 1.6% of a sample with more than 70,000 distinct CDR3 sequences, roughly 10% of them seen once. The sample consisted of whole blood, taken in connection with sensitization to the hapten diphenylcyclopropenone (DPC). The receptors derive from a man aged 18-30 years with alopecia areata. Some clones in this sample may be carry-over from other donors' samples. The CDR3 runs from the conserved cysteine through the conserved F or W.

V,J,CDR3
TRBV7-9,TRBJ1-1,CASNAGNTEAFF
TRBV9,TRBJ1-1,CASSVVQNTEAFF
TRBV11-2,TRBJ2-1,CASSPREWVEQFF
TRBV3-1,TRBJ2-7,CASSPGQALYEQYF
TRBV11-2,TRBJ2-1,CASSPGFSFNEQFF
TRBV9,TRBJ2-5,CASSAVEGLAGEETQYF
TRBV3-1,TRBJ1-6,CASSQVTDNSPLHF
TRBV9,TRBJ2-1,CASSVAWAEDEQFF
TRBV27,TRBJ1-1,CASNTGGLTEAFF
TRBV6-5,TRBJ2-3,CASSYRETDTQYF
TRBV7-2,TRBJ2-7,CASSDIPQATYEQYF
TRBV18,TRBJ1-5,CASSPGQRTYSNQPQHF